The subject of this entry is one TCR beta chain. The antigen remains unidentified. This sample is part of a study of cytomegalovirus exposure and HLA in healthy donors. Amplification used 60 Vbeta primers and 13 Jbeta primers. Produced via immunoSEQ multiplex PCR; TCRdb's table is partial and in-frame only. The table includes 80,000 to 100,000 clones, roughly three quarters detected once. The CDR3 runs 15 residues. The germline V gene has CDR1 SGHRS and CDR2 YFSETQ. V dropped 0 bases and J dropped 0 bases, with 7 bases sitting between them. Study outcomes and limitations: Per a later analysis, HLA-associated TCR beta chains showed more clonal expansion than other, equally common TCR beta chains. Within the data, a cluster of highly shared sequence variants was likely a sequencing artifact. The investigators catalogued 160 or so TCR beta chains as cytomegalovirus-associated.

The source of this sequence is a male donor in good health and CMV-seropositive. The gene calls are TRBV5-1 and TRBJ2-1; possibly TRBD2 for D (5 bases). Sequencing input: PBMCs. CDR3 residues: CASSLVAGSYNEQFF. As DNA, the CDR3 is TGCGCCAGCAGCTTGGTTGCGGGCTCCTACAATGAGCAGTTCTTC.